Shown below are 5 T cell receptor beta chains from a single sample sequenced in a study of cytomegalovirus exposure and HLA in healthy donors. Primers: 60 Vbeta forward and 13 Jbeta reverse. This table comes from immunoSEQ multiplex PCR, and its TCRdb copy is limited to in-frame clones, with some not included. The table includes 150,000 to 200,000 clones, roughly three quarters detected once. Sequencing input: PBMCs. These receptor sequences come from a man aged 35 to 55 in good health and CMV-seropositive.

This chain joins TRBV28 and TRBJ2-7; weak D call: TRBD2 (5 bases). The ends were cut back, 0 bases at V and 7 bases at J, with 7 bases in the middle. CDR3 length equals 12 residues. In germline, CDR1 is MDHEN, CDR2 SYDVKM. As DNA, the CDR3 is TGTGCCAGCAGTTTATGGAGAGGGGAGCAGTACTTC. It yields the protein CASSLWRGEQYF. Full variable domain (remainder filled in from reference TRBV28 and TRBJ2-7): DVKVTQSSRYLVKRTGEKVFLECVQDMDHENMFWYRQDPGLGLRLIYFSYDVKMKEKGDIPEGYSVSREKKERFSLILESASTNQTSMYLCASSLWRGEQYFGPGTRLTVT.

The V and J genes are TRBV7-2 and TRBJ2-7; D unclear. The germline V and J ends were trimmed by 5 bases and 4 bases, with 12 bases remaining between them. The germline CDR1 and CDR2 sequences are SGHTA and FQGNSA. CDR3 length: 13 residues. The CDR3 loop reads CASSRFIEYEQYF. The CDR3 DNA is TGTGCCAGCAGCCGTTTTATAGAATACGAGCAGTACTTC.

This clone was counted a single time. Sequence at one end of the junction differs from germline and may be a read error. The chain carries TRBV5-1 and TRBJ1-2, with D possibly TRBD1 on 5 matching bases. The CDR3 spans 12 residues. Germline V gene sequence: CDR1 SGHRS, CDR2 YFSETQ. Written as DNA, the CDR3 is TGTGCCAGCAGCTCCATCGCAGGGGGCTACACCTTC. This gives the protein CASSSIAGGYTF.

The chain recombines TRBV27 with TRBJ1-4; the D is unclear. V was pared by 7 bases and J by 0 bases, with 12 bases between. The CDR3 sequence is 15 residues long. CDR1 and CDR2 from the germline V gene are MNHEY and SMNVEV (reference sequence). The CDR3 sequence is CASKKLRTTNEKLFF. CDR3 nucleotide sequence: TGTGCCAGCAAGAAGTTGCGAACAACTAATGAAAAACTGTTTTTT.

This clone was observed a few times. This sequence joins TRBV7-6 and TRBJ2-7, with 14 bases identical to TRBD2. Germline V gene lookup returns CDR1 SGHVS and CDR2 FNYEAQ. The CDR3 is 15 residues long. Trimming cost V 4 bases and J 6 bases; bases outside gene matches: 5. The DNA of the CDR3 is TGTGCCAGCAGCTCGACTAGCGGGGGGGCCTTCGAGCAGTACTTC. Translating it yields CASSSTSGGAFEQYF. The full variable domain, completed using reference TRBV7-6 and TRBJ2-7, is GAGVSQSPRYKVTKRGQDVALRCDPISGHVSLYWYRQALGQGPEFLTYFNYEAQQDKSGLPNDRFSAERPEGSISTLTIQRTEQRDSAMYRCASSSTSGGAFEQYFGPGTRLTVT.